The 18 T cell receptor beta chains given below trace back to one sample, sequenced in a study of Graves' ophthalmopathy and Graves' hyperthyroidism. Amplification from RNA transcripts yielded the TCR beta CDR3 regions. After a first-round RT-PCR with HTBI primers, a second-round multiplex PCR was run. TCRdb analysed the multiplex PCR reads with MiXCR anew, one entry per CDR3 protein. The sample carries under 400,000 distinct CDR3 sequences, about a sixth recorded once. The sequencing sample was made of peripheral blood. The receptors derive from an adult man with Graves' ophthalmopathy.

This clonotype came up many times. The genes are TRBV24-1 and TRBJ2-5, with D unresolved. The CDR3 runs to 16 residues. Germline V lookup: CDR1 KGHDR, CDR2 SFDVKD. Trimming cost V 4 bases and J 4 bases, with 18 bases left between them. DNA for the CDR3: TGTGCCACCAGTGAGGTCAACCCCCCGCCCCGAGAGACCCAGTACTTC. This encodes CATSEVNPPPRETQYF.

This clonotype has only one observation. V gene TRBV12-3 or TRBV12-4 combines with J gene TRBJ2-2; no reliable D call. The CDR3 runs 14 residues. The germline V and J ends were trimmed by 5 bases and 5 bases, with 12 bases remaining between them. The CDR3 sequence: CASSANMVTGELFF. The CDR3, as DNA: TGTGCCAGCAGTGCTAACATGGTAACCGGGGAGCTGTTTTTT.

This clonotype was counted ten times or more. The genes are TRBV6-2 or TRBV6-3 and TRBJ2-3; 9 bases match TRBD1. This CDR3 is 16 amino acids long. From germline, CDR1 is MNHEY and CDR2 SVGEGT. Losses at the gene ends were 6 bases for V and 4 bases for J; bases not matched to a gene: 11. CDR3 DNA sequence: TGTGCCAGCAGCCTAATAGGGACAGGGAACGCAGATACGCAGTATTTT. Its translation is CASSLIGTGNADTQYF.

This clonotype was counted at least ten times. The chain has TRBV4-3 and TRBJ1-5; D gene unclear. CDR1 LGHNA and CDR2 YSLEER come from the germline V gene. The V and J ends lost 1 base and 3 bases respectively, with 10 bases between them. This CDR3 is built from 15 residues. The CDR3 DNA follows: TGCGCCAGCAGCCAAGTCCACGGTATCAATCAGCCCCAGCATTTT. Translating it yields CASSQVHGINQPQHF.

This clonotype was detected many times. The chain employs TRBV2 and TRBJ2-7; 10 bases agree with TRBD2. After removal of 3 bases from V and 7 bases from J, the junction contained 9 bases not matched to a gene. Germline V gene lookup returns CDR1 SNHLY and CDR2 FYNNEI. The CDR3 consists of 15 residues. CDR3 in amino acids: CASSDPAGGPREQYF. The CDR3 region has the DNA TGTGCCAGCAGTGATCCAGCGGGAGGGCCACGGGAGCAGTACTTC.

The chain joins TRBV4-1 to TRBJ2-2, with D perhaps given as TRBD1 or TRBD2 (6 bases each). Germline loops: CDR1 MGHRA, CDR2 YSYEKL. CDR3 length: 14 amino acids. Trimming removed 1 base from V and 5 bases from J, with 8 bases in between. CDR3: CASSQGGGTGELFF. CDR3 nucleotide sequence: TGCGCCAGCAGCCAAGGAGGGGGGACCGGGGAGCTGTTTTTT.

This clonotype was detected ten times or more. V usage is TRBV11-2 and J usage is TRBJ2-7, with D possibly matching TRBD1 (6 bases). There are 14 residues in the CDR3. Trimming cost V 6 bases and J 4 bases, with 16 bases left between them. Looked up from germline, CDR1 is SGHAT and CDR2 is FQNNGV. Written as DNA, the CDR3 is TGTGCCAGCAGAACCTGGCACAGGGCATACGAGCAGTACTTC. Its translation is CASRTWHRAYEQYF.

On this clonotype itself: One end of the junction does not line up with germline, which may come from a read error. The V and J genes are TRBV18 and TRBJ2-2; weak D call: TRBD2 (5 bases). Germline CDR1 KGHSH, CDR2 LQKENI. CDR3 length: 13 residues. The CDR3 sequence is CASSAENTGKLFF. The CDR3 DNA follows: TGTGCCAGCTCAGCGGAGAACACCGGGAAGCTGTTTTTT.

This clonotype was found many times. The CDR3 nucleotides read TGCGCCAGCAGCCAAGATCTATTTGCCCTGGCGAGAGAGCGTCAGCCCCAGCATTTT. Translating gives CASSQDLFALARERQPQHF. The chain recombines TRBV4-1 with TRBJ1-5, with no clear D. This CDR3 has 19 residues. V lost 0 bases and J 6 bases, leaving 24 bases between the germline ends. Germline V gene sequence: CDR1 MGHRA, CDR2 YSYEKL.

This clonotype has a count of ten or more. This chain connects TRBV15 to TRBJ2-5; 7 positions match TRBD1. The CDR3 has 13 residues. Germline CDR1 and CDR2: LNHNV and YYDKDF (reference sequence). V gave up 4 bases and J gave up 3 bases; unmatched junction bases: 2. The CDR3 nucleotides are TGTGCCACCAGCAAAGGGGGCGAAGAGACCCAGTACTTC. It specifies CATSKGGEETQYF.

Ten or more counts support this clonotype. The rearrangement links TRBV11-2 to TRBJ1-3; D is unclear. Per germline, CDR1 SGHAT and CDR2 FQNNGV. The CDR3 is 15 residues long. Trimming took off 0 bases at V and 5 bases at J, with 11 bases between the two ends. CDR3 protein: CASSLDRPRRNTIYF. The CDR3, as DNA: TGTGCCAGCAGCTTAGATAGGCCTCGGCGAAACACCATATATTTT.

This clonotype was picked up many times. The rearrangement uses TRBV30 and TRBJ1-1; tentatively, D is TRBD1 (5 bases). Germline-derived CDR1 and CDR2 are GTSNPN and SVGIG (reference sequence). V lost 5 bases and J 1 base, leaving 11 bases between the germline ends. There are 13 residues in the CDR3. CDR3 sequence: CAWGWGTNTEAFF. The CDR3 coding sequence is TGTGCCTGGGGGTGGGGGACGAACACTGAAGCTTTCTTT.

This clonotype was recorded at least ten times. The chain carries TRBV6-5 and TRBJ1-1; D might be TRBD1 (5 bases). The V end lost 4 bases, the J end lost 3 bases, and 12 bases lay between the germline ends. The CDR3 runs to 14 residues. The germline CDR1 and CDR2 sequences are MNHEY and SVGAGI. The CDR3 DNA is TGTGCCAGCAGTTGGCGGGGACGGGACACTGAAGCTTTCTTT. Encoded protein: CASSWRGRDTEAFF.

The sample holds many counts of this clonotype. The CDR3 is CASSPSTGAYETQYF. CDR3 sequence (DNA): TGTGCCAGCAGCCCCTCGACAGGGGCCTACGAGACCCAGTACTTC. The chain has TRBV7-2 and TRBJ2-5, with 8 bases fitting TRBD1. J gave up 5 bases and V 5 bases, and 10 bases lay outside the gene matches. Germline lookup yields CDR1 SGHTA and CDR2 FQGNSA. This CDR3 comprises 15 residues.

This clonotype was detected ten times or more. V and J are TRBV20-1 and TRBJ1-5; TRBD1 matches at 7 bases. The germline V gene encodes CDR1 DFQATT and CDR2 SNEGSKA (reference sequence). After removal of 6 bases from V and 4 bases from J, the junction contained 9 bases not matched to a gene. The CDR3 has 14 residues. In DNA form, the CDR3 reads TGCAGTGCCGGACCAGGGGGGAAGAATCAGCCCCAGCATTTT. Translated: CSAGPGGKNQPQHF.

The J gene is TRBJ2-4, the V gene TRBV6-2 or TRBV6-3; the D gene could be TRBD1 or TRBD2 (6 bases each). CDR3 length: 15 amino acids. CDR1 is MNHEY and CDR2 is SVGEGT in the germline V gene. V lost 4 bases and J lost 4, with 14 bases in between. The CDR3 nucleotides read TGTGCCAGCAGTTCCCTGGGAGGACAGAAAAACATTCAGTACTTC. It translates to CASSSLGGQKNIQYF.

This clonotype was counted at least ten times. J is TRBJ2-6 and V is TRBV27; D may be TRBD2 (5 bases). CDR1 is MNHEY and CDR2 is SMNVEV in the germline V gene (reference sequence). V was cut by 0 bases and J by 0 bases, with 12 bases left in between. CDR3 size: 18 residues. The CDR3 sequence is CASSLSAGFLSGANVLTF. CDR3 coding DNA: TGTGCCAGCAGTTTATCGGCGGGTTTTCTCTCTGGGGCCAACGTCCTGACTTTC. Full variable domain (remainder filled in from reference TRBV27 and TRBJ2-6): EAQVTQNPRYLITVTGKKLTVTCSQNMNHEYMSWYRQDPGLGLRQIYYSMNVEVTDKGDVPEGYKVSRKEKRNFPLILESPSPNQTSLYFCASSLSAGFLSGANVLTFGAGSRLTVL.

This clonotype was detected ten times or more. The chain has TRBV11-2 and TRBJ2-2; D is possibly TRBD2 (6 bases). The CDR3 length is 17 residues. Germline values: CDR1 SGHAT, CDR2 FQNNGV. V was cut by 0 bases and J by 0 bases, with 11 bases left in between. CDR3 DNA sequence: TGTGCCAGCAGCTTAGATTTGGGGGGAACGAACACCGGGGAGCTGTTTTTT. This codes for CASSLDLGGTNTGELFF.